Listed below are T cell receptor beta chains from one sample, sequenced in a study of human T cells and chemical hapten exposure. In TCRdb, the RACE reads were re-called with MiXCR into one record per CDR3 protein. The data show hundreds of thousands of distinct CDR3 sequences, more than 5% seen once. Sequencing used whole blood, obtained in connection with sensitization to the hapten diphenylcyclopropenone (DPC). These receptors came from a young woman with alopecia areata. Some clones in this sample may be carry-over from other donors' samples. CDR3s include the opening cysteine and the closing phenylalanine or tryptophan. D genes are given only for firm matches. Size values are once, few and many counts, or a class for expanded clones, and some rows have none.

CDR3: CASSYLGVWQFF
DNA: TGTGCCAGCAGTTACTTGGGAGTGTGGCAGTTCTTC
size: few
D: -
J: TRBJ2-1
V: TRBV6-2/TRBV6-3

CDR3: CAISDRGLSGSSGNTIYF
DNA: TGTGCCATCAGTGACAGGGGACTAAGCGGCAGCTCTGGAAACACCATATATTTT
size: many
D: -
J: TRBJ1-3
V: TRBV10-3

CDR3: CSAGRGTGELFF
DNA: TGCAGCGCCGGTAGAGGGACCGGGGAGCTGTTTTTT
size: -
D: -
J: TRBJ2-2
V: TRBV29-1

CDR3: CSASRLAGGSYNEQFF
DNA: TGCAGTGCTAGTCGACTAGCAGGGGGCTCCTACAATGAGCAGTTCTTC
size: -
D: -
J: TRBJ2-1
V: TRBV20-1

CDR3: CSARGVYGYTF
DNA: TGCAGTGCTAGAGGCGTCTATGGCTACACCTTC
size: few
D: -
J: TRBJ1-2
V: TRBV20-1

CDR3: CASSWSGQGGGGYTF
DNA: TGTGCCAGCAGCTGGTCGGGACAGGGGGGAGGTGGCTACACCTTC
size: many
D: TRBD1
J: TRBJ1-2
V: TRBV7-2

CDR3: CASSYSLGEGERQPQHF
DNA: TGTGCCAGCAGTTACTCTTTGGGTGAAGGGGAACGGCAGCCCCAGCATTTT
size: -
D: -
J: TRBJ1-5
V: TRBV6-2/TRBV6-3

CDR3: CASSRGVQTGELFF
DNA: TGTGCCAGCAGTCGCGGGGTGCAAACCGGGGAGCTGTTTTTT
size: many
D: -
J: TRBJ2-2
V: TRBV27

CDR3: CASSPLGPPEEDTQYF
DNA: TGTGCCAGCTCACCGCTTGGGCCCCCGGAGGAAGATACGCAGTATTTT
size: few
D: -
J: TRBJ2-3
V: TRBV18

CDR3: CSASSGVNDGYTF
DNA: TGCAGTGCTAGTAGCGGAGTTAATGATGGCTACACCTTC
size: many
D: -
J: TRBJ1-2
V: TRBV20-1

CDR3: CASSYGRGDTQYF
DNA: TGTGCCAGCAGTTACGGTCGGGGAGATACGCAGTATTTT
size: -
D: -
J: TRBJ2-3
V: TRBV6-5

CDR3: CATSRDDGNYGYTF
DNA: TGTGCCACCAGCAGAGATGACGGGAACTATGGCTACACCTTC
size: few
D: -
J: TRBJ1-2
V: TRBV15

CDR3: CAINREGSGGQETQYF
DNA: TGTGCCATCAATCGAGAGGGTAGCGGGGGACAAGAGACCCAGTACTTC
size: few
D: TRBD2
J: TRBJ2-5
V: TRBV10-3

CDR3: CASSSQSAGTANSPLHF
DNA: TGTGCCAGCAGCTCCCAGTCGGCCGGGACAGCAAATTCACCCCTCCACTTT
size: many
D: TRBD1
J: TRBJ1-6
V: TRBV7-2

CDR3: CSVDTDEKLFF
DNA: TGCAGCGTTGACACCGATGAAAAACTGTTTTTT
size: many
D: -
J: TRBJ1-4
V: TRBV29-1

CDR3: CSAGQGNTGELFF
DNA: TGCAGCGCTGGACAGGGGAACACCGGGGAGCTGTTTTTT
size: -
D: TRBD1
J: TRBJ2-2
V: TRBV29-1

CDR3: CASSPTENTEAFF
DNA: TGTGCCAGCAGCCCGACAGAGAACACTGAAGCTTTCTTT
size: many
D: -
J: TRBJ1-1
V: TRBV6-6

CDR3: CASSRLGSGGTDTQYF
DNA: TGCGCCAGCAGCCGCCTGGGAAGCGGGGGGACCGATACGCAGTATTTT
size: few
D: TRBD2
J: TRBJ2-3
V: TRBV4-1

CDR3: CASSYRDRYEAFF
DNA: TGTGCCAGCAGTTACCGGGATAGGTATGAAGCTTTCTTT
size: -
D: -
J: TRBJ1-1
V: TRBV6-6

CDR3: CASRLGAVQGLDIQYF
DNA: TGTGCCAGCAGACTAGGGGCAGTCCAGGGGCTAGACATTCAGTACTTC
size: few
D: -
J: TRBJ2-4
V: TRBV11-2

CDR3: CASSYRGGPEAFF
DNA: TGTGCCAGCAGTTACAGGGGAGGCCCAGAAGCTTTCTTT
size: few
D: TRBD1
J: TRBJ1-1
V: TRBV27

CDR3: CASSLDAGGRFFSDTQYF
DNA: TGCGCCAGCAGCTTGGACGCGGGGGGGCGATTTTTTTCAGATACGCAGTATTTT
size: few
D: TRBD2
J: TRBJ2-3
V: TRBV5-1

CDR3: CAISERGQGTTPLHF
DNA: TGTGCCATCAGTGAGAGGGGACAGGGAACGACTCCCCTCCACTTT
size: -
D: TRBD1
J: TRBJ1-6
V: TRBV10-3

CDR3: CASSYMGPGTGELFF
DNA: TGTGCCAGCAGTTATATGGGGCCGGGCACCGGGGAGCTGTTTTTT
size: -
D: -
J: TRBJ2-2
V: TRBV6-5

CDR3: CAISDPGRGLGYF
DNA: TGTGCCATCAGTGATCCAGGAAGGGGGTTAGGGTATTTT
size: few
D: -
J: TRBJ2-3
V: TRBV10-3

CDR3: CASSPRSLMNEKLFF
DNA: TGTGCCAGCTCACCAAGGTCTCTCATGAATGAAAAACTGTTTTTT
size: few
D: -
J: TRBJ1-4
V: TRBV18

CDR3: CASSYRGQGEPQHF
DNA: TGTGCCAGCAGTTACAGGGGTCAAGGGGAGCCCCAGCATTTT
size: many
D: -
J: TRBJ1-5
V: TRBV6-6

CDR3: CASSYSGDYNEQFF
DNA: TGCGCCAGCAGCTATAGCGGGGACTACAATGAGCAGTTCTTC
size: many
D: TRBD2
J: TRBJ2-1
V: TRBV4-3

CDR3: CASSFLDRVSGQETQYF
DNA: TGTGCCAGCAGTTTTCTCGACAGGGTGTCAGGCCAAGAGACCCAGTACTTC
size: few
D: TRBD1
J: TRBJ2-5
V: TRBV12-3/TRBV12-4

CDR3: CSVAGQGDYGYTF
DNA: TGCAGCGTGGCAGGACAGGGGGACTATGGCTACACCTTC
size: many
D: TRBD1
J: TRBJ1-2
V: TRBV29-1

CDR3: CASSSLQNSNQPQHF
DNA: TGTGCCAGCAGCTCCCTACAGAATTCAAATCAGCCCCAGCATTTT
size: many
D: -
J: TRBJ1-5
V: TRBV12-3/TRBV12-4

CDR3: CASSLVVGTGNTEAFF
DNA: TGTGCCAGCAGCTTAGTCGTTGGGACGGGGAACACTGAAGCTTTCTTT
size: few
D: -
J: TRBJ1-1
V: TRBV11-2

CDR3: CASSLISPNEKLFF
DNA: TGTGCCAGCAGCTTAATTTCTCCCAATGAAAAACTGTTTTTT
size: few
D: -
J: TRBJ1-4
V: TRBV7-2

CDR3: CASSQASEAFF
DNA: TGTGCCAGCAGCCAGGCATCTGAAGCTTTCTTT
size: many
D: -
J: TRBJ1-1
V: TRBV14

CDR3: CASSFRGPTDTQYF
DNA: TGTGCCAGCAGTTTCAGGGGACCCACAGATACGCAGTATTTT
size: few
D: -
J: TRBJ2-3
V: TRBV28

CDR3: CASMGQLAGGDWTDTQYF
DNA: TGTGCCAGCATGGGTCAGCTAGCGGGGGGAGATTGGACAGATACGCAGTATTTT
size: -
D: TRBD2
J: TRBJ2-3
V: TRBV2

CDR3: CASSYSMSGRNTGELFF
DNA: TGTGCCAGCAGTTACTCGATGTCGGGGCGGAACACCGGGGAGCTGTTTTTT
size: few
D: -
J: TRBJ2-2
V: TRBV6-6

CDR3: CASSLAFATNEKLFF
DNA: TGCGCCAGCAGCTTGGCCTTTGCAACTAATGAAAAACTGTTTTTT
size: -
D: -
J: TRBJ1-4
V: TRBV5-1

CDR3: CASSSDAGTEAFF
DNA: TGTGCCAGCAGCTCCGACGCGGGCACTGAAGCTTTCTTT
size: many
D: -
J: TRBJ1-1
V: TRBV7-3

CDR3: CASRSRSEGEVETQYF
DNA: TGTGCCAGCAGAAGCCGAAGCGAGGGGGAAGTGGAGACCCAGTACTTC
size: -
D: -
J: TRBJ2-5
V: TRBV28

CDR3: CASSEALGRSGGYTF
DNA: TGTGCCAGCAGTGAAGCCCTTGGGAGGTCGGGAGGCTACACCTTC
size: -
D: -
J: TRBJ1-2
V: TRBV6-1

CDR3: CASSLGIRVHEQYF
DNA: TGTGCCAGCAGCTTAGGTATCAGGGTCCACGAGCAGTACTTC
size: few
D: -
J: TRBJ2-7
V: TRBV7-2

CDR3: CASHSGNTIYF
DNA: TGTGCCAGCCATTCTGGAAACACCATATATTTT
size: few
D: -
J: TRBJ1-3
V: TRBV6-5

CDR3: CATPGQVNQPQHF
DNA: TGTGCCACACCGGGACAGGTTAATCAGCCCCAGCATTTT
size: many
D: TRBD1
J: TRBJ1-5
V: TRBV28

CDR3: CASSFGGGTGGNQPQHF
DNA: TGTGCCAGCAGTTTTGGGGGAGGGACAGGTGGCAATCAGCCCCAGCATTTT
size: many
D: TRBD1
J: TRBJ1-5
V: TRBV12-3/TRBV12-4

CDR3: CASSNSGTVYNSPLHF
DNA: TGTGCCAGCAGTAACTCCGGGACCGTCTATAATTCACCCCTCCACTTT
size: few
D: -
J: TRBJ1-6
V: TRBV6-5

CDR3: CSVTPQGSGYEQYF
DNA: TGCAGTGTGACTCCACAGGGGAGTGGCTACGAGCAGTACTTC
size: many
D: TRBD1
J: TRBJ2-7
V: TRBV20-1

CDR3: CASSLNRGRNIQYF
DNA: TGTGCCAGCAGCTTAAACAGGGGGCGAAACATTCAGTACTTC
size: few
D: TRBD1
J: TRBJ2-4
V: TRBV7-2

CDR3: CSVAPGRLDTQYF
DNA: TGCAGCGTTGCTCCAGGGAGGTTGGATACGCAGTATTTT
size: many
D: -
J: TRBJ2-3
V: TRBV29-1

CDR3: CAAGEGRFSRGSGYTF
DNA: TGTGCCGCAGGGGAGGGCAGGTTCTCGCGAGGGAGCGGCTACACCTTC
size: many
D: -
J: TRBJ1-2
V: TRBV10-3

CDR3: CASSGGTHTGELFF
DNA: TGTGCCAGCAGTGGCGGGACCCATACCGGGGAGCTGTTTTTT
size: once
D: -
J: TRBJ2-2
V: TRBV27

CDR3: CASSRRTGNEQFF
DNA: TGTGCCAGCAGTCGTCGGACAGGGAATGAGCAGTTCTTC
size: -
D: TRBD1
J: TRBJ2-1
V: TRBV6-2/TRBV6-3

CDR3: CASSAGQGGTDTQYF
DNA: TGTGCCAGCAGCGCTGGACAGGGAGGCACAGATACGCAGTATTTT
size: -
D: TRBD1
J: TRBJ2-3
V: TRBV9

CDR3: CATQDTNSYEQYF
DNA: TGTGCCACCCAAGACACCAACTCCTACGAGCAGTACTTC
size: few
D: -
J: TRBJ2-7
V: TRBV27

CDR3: CASSPGPSDYNEQFF
DNA: TGTGCCAGCAGCCCCGGCCCCTCGGACTACAATGAGCAGTTCTTC
size: many
D: -
J: TRBJ2-1
V: TRBV28

CDR3: CATSRSPSGGSNEQFF
DNA: TGTGCCACCAGCAGATCCCCTAGCGGGGGGTCCAATGAGCAGTTCTTC
size: few
D: TRBD2
J: TRBJ2-1
V: TRBV15

CDR3: CASSLVGAEDEQFF
DNA: TGCGCCAGCAGCTTGGTGGGGGCGGAAGATGAGCAGTTCTTC
size: few
D: -
J: TRBJ2-1
V: TRBV5-1